Reported below is one T cell receptor (beta chain). It has no known antigen specificity. This CDR3 fails to terminate in the conserved phenylalanine or tryptophan, so it likely reflects a read error. It is unclear where the CDR3 begins or ends on the DNA, so no DNA is shown, and the CDR3 is as TCRdb lists it. This record comes from a study of blood T cell repertoires in COVID-19 (TCRdb year 2020). For the wider study: Samples covering the acute and convalescent phases of COVID-19 were provided by collaborators in the United States, Italy and Spain. The material from the prospective study consisted of cDNA or gDNA derived from T cells, B-cell-depleted T cells, or PBMCs. Deeply sampled blood TCRbeta repertoires from subjects exposed to, actively infected with, or recovered from COVID-19 were included in the dataset. The repertoires were released in a freely available public database meant as a resource for research on the immune response to SARS-CoV-2. Samples were obtained from the ongoing ImmuneRACE study (first 160 participants) and from over 1,000 subjects provided by 6 global collaborators. The sample metadata nearly always contained a de-identified subject ID, COVID-19 status, age in years and sex. Where available, HLA class I and class II types were taken from metadata supplied by the sample provider and were not determined by assay-based typing.

Participants in the prospective study were aged 18 to 89 years, lived in more than 20 United States geographic areas, and enrolled through a virtual design. Cohort assignment in the prospective study relied on participant-reported clinical history from a screening survey and a study questionnaire. In the prospective study, whole blood, serum and a nasopharyngeal or oropharyngeal swab were collected from each participant by mobile phlebotomists. Over a roughly two-month period, participants in the prospective study had the option of providing additional blood draws and questionnaires. Before DNA extraction, blood samples from the prospective study were shipped at room temperature or frozen. Summary of the overall study and its limitations: How much clinical and demographic metadata was included differed by source and by participant, and the metadata was provided uncurated.

The immunoSEQ Assay, a bias-controlled multiplex PCR, was used to amplify TCRbeta CDR3 regions from genomic DNA. On the authors' methods: The number of nucleated cells in each sample was estimated from the amplification of reference gene primers within the assay. To quantify the absolute abundance of each unique TCRbeta CDR3 rearrangement, sequence reads were collapsed and filtered. For each sample, productive Simpson clonality was calculated as the square root of Simpson's diversity index across productive rearrangements. Here the immuneACCESS table is served through TCRdb, limited to in-frame sequences with V and J called. Missing clones are a known gap in these copies; in checked studies unresolved V genes cover under half, and the rest lacks a known reason. V, J and clone size derive from that table, while D and trimming were established from the DNA sequence. In all, the sample holds around 230,000 clones, and 70% to 90% of those were seen once. About 2.5% of the sample belongs to the ten largest clones.

With termini counted, the CDR3 has 9 amino acids. The germline V gene encodes CDR1 SGHTS and CDR2 YDEGEE. The sequence links TRBV5-8 to TRBJ2-7; the table calls TRBD2, which could not be checked here. The receptor was derived from a woman aged 40 to 55 with acute COVID-19. Sequences were obtained from PBMCs or T cells enriched from blood (not recorded which). CDR3 region: CASSLFPEG.